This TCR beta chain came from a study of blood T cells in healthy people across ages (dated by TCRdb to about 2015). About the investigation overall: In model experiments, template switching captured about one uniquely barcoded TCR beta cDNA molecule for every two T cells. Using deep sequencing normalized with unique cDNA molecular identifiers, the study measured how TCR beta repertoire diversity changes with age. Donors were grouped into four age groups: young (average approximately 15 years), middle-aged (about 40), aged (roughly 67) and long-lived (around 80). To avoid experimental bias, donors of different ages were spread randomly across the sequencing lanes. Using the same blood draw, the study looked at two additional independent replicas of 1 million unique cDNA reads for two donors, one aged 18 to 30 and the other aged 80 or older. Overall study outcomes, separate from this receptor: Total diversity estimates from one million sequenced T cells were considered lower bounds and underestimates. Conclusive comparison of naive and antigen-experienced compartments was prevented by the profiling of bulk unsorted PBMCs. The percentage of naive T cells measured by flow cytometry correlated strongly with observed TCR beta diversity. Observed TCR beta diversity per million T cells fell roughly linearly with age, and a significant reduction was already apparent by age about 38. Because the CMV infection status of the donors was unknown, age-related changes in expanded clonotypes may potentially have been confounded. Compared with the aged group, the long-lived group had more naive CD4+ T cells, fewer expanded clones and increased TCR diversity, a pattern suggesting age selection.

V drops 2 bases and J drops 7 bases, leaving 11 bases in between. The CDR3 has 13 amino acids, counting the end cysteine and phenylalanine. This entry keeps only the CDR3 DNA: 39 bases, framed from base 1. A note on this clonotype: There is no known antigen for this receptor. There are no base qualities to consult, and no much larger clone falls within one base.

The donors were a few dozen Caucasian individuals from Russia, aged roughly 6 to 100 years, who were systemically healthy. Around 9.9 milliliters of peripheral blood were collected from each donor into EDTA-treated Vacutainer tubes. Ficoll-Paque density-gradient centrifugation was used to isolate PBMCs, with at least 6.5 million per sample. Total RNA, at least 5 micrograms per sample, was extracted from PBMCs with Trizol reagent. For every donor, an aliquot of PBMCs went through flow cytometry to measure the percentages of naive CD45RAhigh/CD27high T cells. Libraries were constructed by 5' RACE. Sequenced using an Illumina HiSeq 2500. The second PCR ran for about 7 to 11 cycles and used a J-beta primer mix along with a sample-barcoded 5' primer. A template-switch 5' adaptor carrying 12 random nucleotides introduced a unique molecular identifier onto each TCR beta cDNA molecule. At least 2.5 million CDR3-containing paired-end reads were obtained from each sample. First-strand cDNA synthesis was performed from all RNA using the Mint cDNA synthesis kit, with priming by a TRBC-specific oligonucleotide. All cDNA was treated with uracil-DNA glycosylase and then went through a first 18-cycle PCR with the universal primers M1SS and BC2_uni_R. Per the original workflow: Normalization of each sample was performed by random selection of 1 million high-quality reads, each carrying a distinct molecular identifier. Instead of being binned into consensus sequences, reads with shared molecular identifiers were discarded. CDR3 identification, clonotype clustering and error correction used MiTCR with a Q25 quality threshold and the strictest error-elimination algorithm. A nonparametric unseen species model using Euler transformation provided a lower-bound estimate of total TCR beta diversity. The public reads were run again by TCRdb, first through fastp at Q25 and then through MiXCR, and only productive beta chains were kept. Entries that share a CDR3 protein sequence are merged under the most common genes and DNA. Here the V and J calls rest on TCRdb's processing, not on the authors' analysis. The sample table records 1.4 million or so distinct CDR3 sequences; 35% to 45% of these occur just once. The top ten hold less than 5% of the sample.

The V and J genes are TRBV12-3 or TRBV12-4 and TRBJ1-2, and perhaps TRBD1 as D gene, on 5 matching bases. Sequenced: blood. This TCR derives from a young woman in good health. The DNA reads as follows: TGTGCCAGCAGTTTAACATACAGGAGTGGCTACACCTTC. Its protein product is CASSLTYRSGYTF.